These 17 T cell receptor beta chains share one sample of origin, sequenced in a study of neurological immune-mediated disorders. MiXCR, run by TCRdb on the 5' RACE reads, gives a single entry per CDR3 protein. The sample comprises some 46,000 distinct CDR3 sequences, 3.5% to 5% of which are singletons, and approximately 5.7% rests with the top ten. The sample taken for sequencing was PBMCs. The receptors come from a woman in her sixties with multiple sclerosis.

This clonotype has a count of ten or more. The V gene is TRBV29-1, the J gene TRBJ2-3; 11 positions agree with TRBD2. This CDR3 is 18 amino acids long. The J segment lost 2 bases and the V segment lost 7 bases, leaving 17 bases of the junction unmatched. Germline V lookup: CDR1 SQVTM, CDR2 ANQGSEA. The CDR3 region is CSARIPGTSGRPTDTQYF. CDR3 nucleotides: TGCAGCGCCAGAATCCCAGGGACTAGCGGAAGGCCCACAGATACGCAGTATTTT.

Turning to this clonotype: Germline is not matched at one junction end, which may reflect a read error. The rearrangement joins TRBV19 to TRBJ1-5; TRBD1 matches at 9 bases. This CDR3 region has 14 residues. CDR1 is LNHDA and CDR2 is SQIVND in the germline V gene (reference sequence). The CDR3: CASSRTGVKEPQNF. CDR3 bases: TGTGCCAGTAGTAGGACAGGGGTCAAGGAGCCCCAGAATTTT.

V is TRBV4-3 and J is TRBJ1-2; TRBD1 is a possible D gene (5 bases). The CDR3 sequence is 15 residues long. The ends were cut back, 4 bases at V and 4 bases at J, with 16 bases in the middle. The germline gives CDR1 LGHNA, CDR2 YSLEER. As DNA, the CDR3 is TGCGCCAGCAGCCCCCGGCGGGGGGGTTCCTATGGCTACACCTTC. This encodes CASSPRRGGSYGYTF.

The V and J genes are TRBV20-1 and TRBJ2-3; D not resolved. V was shortened by 3 bases and J by 0 bases, with 16 bases between the two germline ends. The CDR3 is 16 residues long. From germline, CDR1 is DFQATT and CDR2 SNEGSKA (reference sequence). The CDR3 reads CSASDRDRSSTDTQYF. The CDR3 DNA follows: TGCAGTGCTAGCGATCGCGACCGATCTAGCACAGATACGCAGTATTTT.

This clonotype was counted ten times or more. This chain joins TRBV4-3 and TRBJ2-5; D unclear. The CDR3 sequence is 15 residues long. V lost 4 bases to trimming and J lost 4 bases, with 16 bases between them. Germline V CDR1 and CDR2: LGHNA, YSLEER. The CDR3 DNA sequence: TGCGCCAGCAGCCTGTCGTACAGAATGCCAGAGACCCAGTACTTC. Encoded protein: CASSLSYRMPETQYF.

This clonotype was counted many times. This chain connects TRBV25-1 to TRBJ1-5, with unresolved D. The CDR3 runs 12 residues. The V end lost 3 bases, the J end lost 3 bases, and 3 bases lay between the germline ends. Germline V lookup: CDR1 MGHDK, CDR2 SYGVNS. CDR3 in amino acids: CASSDYNQPQHF. CDR3 coding DNA: TGTGCCAGCAGTGACTACAATCAGCCCCAGCATTTT.

This clonotype was counted ten times or more. The chain recombines TRBV15 with TRBJ2-2, with TRBD1 matching over 7 bases. There are 14 residues in the CDR3. V trimming: 8 bases; J trimming: 6 bases; junction bases outside the gene matches: 9. Per the germline V gene, CDR1 is LNHNV and CDR2 is YYDKDF (reference sequence). The DNA of the CDR3 is TGTGCCACCTCCGACAGGGTGTCCTCCGGGGAGCTGTTTTTT. The encoded protein is CATSDRVSSGELFF.

This clonotype was counted many times. The chain is built from TRBV9 and TRBJ2-2, with a weak D call TRBD2 (5 bases). Germline V CDR1 and CDR2: SGDLS, YYNGEE. The CDR3 consists of 14 residues. Trimming shortened V by 0 bases and J by 8 bases, and 11 bases separated the two germline ends. The CDR3 region has the DNA TGTGCCAGCAGCGTAGTCTCTGAGGGTGGGGAGCTGTTTTTT. This translates into CASSVVSEGGELFF.

This clonotype was seen at least ten times. Germline and junction disagree at one end, which may indicate a read error. The chain recombines TRBV3-1 with TRBJ1-6; 7 nucleotides match TRBD1. The length of the CDR3 is 14 residues. Germline V gene data show CDR1 as LGHDT and CDR2 as YNNKEL (reference sequence). The CDR3 nucleotides read TGTGCCAGCAGCCGGGACAGATATAATTCACCCCTCAACTTT. This gives the protein CASSRDRYNSPLNF.

This clonotype was recorded many times. The chain links TRBV5-1 to TRBJ2-3, with 11 bases that match TRBD2. This CDR3 region has 15 residues. V shed 2 bases, J shed 3 bases, and the junction held 2 bases outside the gene matches. Germline CDR1 reads SGHRS; CDR2 reads YFSETQ. The CDR3 protein is CASSLLAGETDTQYF. CDR3 bases: TGCGCCAGCAGCTTACTAGCGGGGGAAACAGATACGCAGTATTTT. Full variable domain (outside the CDR3, taken from reference TRBV5-1 and TRBJ2-3): KAGVTQTPRYLIKTRGQQVTLSCSPISGHRSVSWYQQTPGQGLQFLFEYFSETQRNKGNFPGRFSGRQFSNSRSEMNVSTLELGDSALYLCASSLLAGETDTQYFGPGTRLTVL.

This clonotype was seen at least ten times. V usage is TRBV4-3 and J usage is TRBJ2-5; D may be TRBD1 (5 bases). Germline V gene lookup returns CDR1 LGHNA and CDR2 YSLEER. This CDR3 is 15 amino acids long. V was pared by 2 bases and J by 1 base, with 11 bases between. DNA of the CDR3: TGCGCCAGCAGCCAACTATGGGGCAGCCAAGAGACCCAGTACTTC. This gives the protein CASSQLWGSQETQYF.

This chain uses TRBV3-1 with TRBJ1-4; no definite D call. Trimming shortened V by 2 bases and J by 4 bases, and 8 bases separated the two germline ends. From germline, CDR1 is LGHDT and CDR2 YNNKEL (reference sequence). The CDR3 contains 14 residues. This CDR3 reads CASSQSALNEKLFF. For the CDR3, the DNA is TGTGCCAGCAGCCAATCTGCTCTTAATGAAAAACTGTTTTTT.

The sample holds many counts of this clonotype. The chain links TRBV20-1 to TRBJ2-3; D not resolved. With 0 bases removed from V and 7 bases from J, the gap between germline ends came to 17 bases. CDR1 DFQATT and CDR2 SNEGSKA come from the germline V gene (reference sequence). The CDR3 totals 15 residues. In nucleotides, the CDR3 is TGCAGTGCTAGAGATTGGGCGCCGCCCTTAAATACGCAGTATTTT. Its translation is CSARDWAPPLNTQYF.

This clonotype was seen repeatedly, ten times or more. The CDR3 DNA reads TGTGCCAGCAGCTTTCGGCGCGACCTCTACAATGAGCAGTTCTTC. It codes for CASSFRRDLYNEQFF. This rearrangement joins TRBV7-2 to TRBJ2-1, with no clear D. The CDR3 totals 15 residues. Germline loops: CDR1 SGHTA, CDR2 FQGNSA. V was clipped by 3 bases and J by 3 bases, with 12 bases between them.

This clonotype has ten or more counts. The V gene is TRBV20-1, the J gene TRBJ1-2, with a possible D match to TRBD1 (6 bases). CDR1 and CDR2 from the germline V gene are DFQATT and SNEGSKA (reference sequence). CDR3 size: 15 residues. V gave up 5 bases and J gave up 4 bases, with 20 bases separating them. The CDR3 coding sequence is TGCAGTGCTCCATACCAGAAAGGGGGGTTCTATGGCTACACCTTC. Its translation is CSAPYQKGGFYGYTF.

In its sample, this clonotype was seen many times. This chain uses TRBV5-1 with TRBJ2-7; D may be TRBD1 (5 bases). CDR3 size: 15 residues. Germline-derived CDR1 and CDR2 are SGHRS and YFSETQ. The ends were cut back, 0 bases at V and 3 bases at J, with 13 bases in the middle. The CDR3 reads CASSLAGQTVYEQYV. CDR3 nucleotide sequence: TGCGCCAGCAGCTTGGCCGGTCAGACAGTCTACGAGCAGTACGTC.

The chain recombines TRBV12-3 or TRBV12-4 with TRBJ2-2; 12 nucleotides agree with TRBD2. The ends lost 5 bases at V and 7 bases at J; junction bases unmatched: 2. The CDR3 is 14 amino acids. The CDR3 nucleotides read TGTGCCAGCAGTCCTAGCGGGAGGGTCGGGGAGCTGTTTTTT. Translation gives CASSPSGRVGELFF.